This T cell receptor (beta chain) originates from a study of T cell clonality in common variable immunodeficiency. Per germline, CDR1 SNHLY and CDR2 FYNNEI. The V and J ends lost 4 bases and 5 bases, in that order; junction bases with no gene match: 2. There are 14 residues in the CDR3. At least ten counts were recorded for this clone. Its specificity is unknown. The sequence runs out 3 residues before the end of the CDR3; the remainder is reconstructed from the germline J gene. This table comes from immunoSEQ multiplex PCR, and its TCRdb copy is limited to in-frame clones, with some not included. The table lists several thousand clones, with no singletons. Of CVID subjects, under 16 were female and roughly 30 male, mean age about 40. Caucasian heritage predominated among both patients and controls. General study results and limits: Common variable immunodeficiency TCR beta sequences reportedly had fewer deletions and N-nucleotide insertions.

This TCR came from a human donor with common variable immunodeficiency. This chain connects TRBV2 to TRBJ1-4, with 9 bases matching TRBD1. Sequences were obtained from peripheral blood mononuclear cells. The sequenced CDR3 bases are TGTGCCAGCAGTGGACAGGGGGGAAATGAAAAA. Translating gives CASSGQGGNEK. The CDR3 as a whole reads CASSGQGGNEKLFF.